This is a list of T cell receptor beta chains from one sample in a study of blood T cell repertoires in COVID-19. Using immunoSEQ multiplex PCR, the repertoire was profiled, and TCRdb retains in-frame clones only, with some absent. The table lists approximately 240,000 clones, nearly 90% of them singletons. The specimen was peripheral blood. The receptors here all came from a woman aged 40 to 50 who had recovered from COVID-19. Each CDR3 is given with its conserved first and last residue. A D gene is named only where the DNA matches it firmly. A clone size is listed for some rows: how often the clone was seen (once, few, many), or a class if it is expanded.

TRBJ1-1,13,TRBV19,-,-,TGTGCCAGTAGATTTGGGGGGGGGACTGAAGCTTTCTTT,CASRFGGGTEAFF
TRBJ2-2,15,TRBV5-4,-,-,TGTGCCAGCACCCCGGGACACGCGAACACCGGGGAGCTGTTTTTT,CASTPGHANTGELFF
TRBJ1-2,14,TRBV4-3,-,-,TGCGCCAGCAGCCCCATCCCCAACCCGGGGGGCTACGCCTTC,CASSPIPNPGGYAF
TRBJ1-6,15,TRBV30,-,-,TGTGCCTGGAGCGAAACAGGGCTGCGTAATTCACCCCTCCACTTT,CAWSETGLRNSPLHF
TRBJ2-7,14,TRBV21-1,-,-,TGTGCCAGCAGCAAAGGAGGGCGCTCCTACGAGCAGTACTTC,CASSKGGRSYEQYF
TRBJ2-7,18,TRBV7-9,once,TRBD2,TGTGCCAGCAGCTTAGTAGGGACTAGCGGGAGCCCCCATGGAGAGCAGTACTTC,CASSLVGTSGSPHGEQYF
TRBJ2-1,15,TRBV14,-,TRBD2,TGTGCCAGCAGCCTTCTAGCGGGGGCCTACAATGAGCAGTTCTTC,CASSLLAGAYNEQFF
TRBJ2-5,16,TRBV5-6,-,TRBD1,TGTGCCAGCAGCTTGGTTACAGGGGCGAGGGGAGAGACCCAGTACTTC,CASSLVTGARGETQYF
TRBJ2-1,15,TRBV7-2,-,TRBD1,TGTGCCAGCAGCTCGGACAGGGGCCTCTACAATGAGCAGTTCTTC,CASSSDRGLYNEQFF
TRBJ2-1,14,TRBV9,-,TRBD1,TGTGCCAGCAGCCCGACAGGGTCCCCCAATGAGCAGTTCTTC,CASSPTGSPNEQFF
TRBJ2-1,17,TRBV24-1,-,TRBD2,TGTGCCACCAGTGATCCAGGACTAGCGGGGGAATACAATGAGCAGTTCTTC,CATSDPGLAGEYNEQFF
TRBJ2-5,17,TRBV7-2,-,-,TGTGCCAGCAGCTTAGCGGGGCAGGGTCCCTACCAAGAGACCCAGTACTTC,CASSLAGQGPYQETQYF
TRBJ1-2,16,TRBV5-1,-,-,TGCGCCAGCAGCTTTCTGAGAGGTGGTATGAACTATGGCTACACCTTC,CASSFLRGGMNYGYTF
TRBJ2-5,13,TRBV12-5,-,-,TGTGCTAGTGCCCCGACCGGGGAAGAGACCCAGTACTTC,CASAPTGEETQYF
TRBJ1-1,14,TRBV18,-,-,TGTGCCAGCTCACCTGCGGCCGCAAACACTGAAGCTTTCTTT,CASSPAAANTEAFF
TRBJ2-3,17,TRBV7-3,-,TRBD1,TGTGCCAGCAGCTTAGGCCGAAACAGGGGCCGGACAGATACGCAGTATTTT,CASSLGRNRGRTDTQYF
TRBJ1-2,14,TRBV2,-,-,TGTGCCAGCAGCCGAGGACCAGGGCCCTATGGCTACACCTTC,CASSRGPGPYGYTF
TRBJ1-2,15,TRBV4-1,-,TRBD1,TGCGCCAGCAGCCAAGTGACCGGGACAGCCTATGGCTACACCTTC,CASSQVTGTAYGYTF
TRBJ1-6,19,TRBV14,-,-,TGTGCCAGCAGCCAAGATCGGGCGAGGGCGAGCTCCTATAATTCACCCCTCCACTTT,CASSQDRARASSYNSPLHF
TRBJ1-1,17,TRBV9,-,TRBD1,TGTGCCAGCAGCGTAGCGGGCTCCAGGGGGTCGGACACTGAAGCTTTCTTT,CASSVAGSRGSDTEAFF
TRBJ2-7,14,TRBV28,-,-,TGTGCCAGCAGTTCCCCAACAGGGACCTACGAGCAGTACTTC,CASSSPTGTYEQYF
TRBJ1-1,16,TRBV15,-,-,TGTGCCACCAGCACGGGGGTGTACGAGATGAACACTGAAGCTTTCTTT,CATSTGVYEMNTEAFF
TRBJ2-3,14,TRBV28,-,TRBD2,TGTGCCAGCAGCCCGGGAGGAATCACAGATACGCAGTATTTT,CASSPGGITDTQYF
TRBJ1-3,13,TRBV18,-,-,TGTGCCAGCTCACCACCAGAGAGAAACACCATATATTTT,CASSPPERNTIYF
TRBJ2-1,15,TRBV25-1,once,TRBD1,TGTGCCAGCAGTGAATCGGGGACAGGCTACAATGAGCAGTTCTTC,CASSESGTGYNEQFF
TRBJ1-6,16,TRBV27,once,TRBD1,TGTGCCAGCAAATCAGGGCAGGGGGCTAAAAATTCACCCCTCCACTTT,CASKSGQGAKNSPLHF
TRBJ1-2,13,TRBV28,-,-,TGTGCCAGCAGTTTAACGGGGGTTTCGGGCTACACCTTC,CASSLTGVSGYTF
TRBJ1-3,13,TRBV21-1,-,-,TGTGCCAGGAGAGGGTTGCGGGGAAACACCATATATTTT,CARRGLRGNTIYF
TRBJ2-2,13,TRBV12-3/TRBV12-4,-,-,TGTGCCAGCAAGGTTCGAGGCACCGGGGAGCTGTTTTTT,CASKVRGTGELFF
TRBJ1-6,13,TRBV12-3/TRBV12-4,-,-,TGTGCCAGCAGTTTAGCCCCTTCGGGATCCCTCCACTTT,CASSLAPSGSLHF
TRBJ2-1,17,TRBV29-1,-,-,TGCAGCGTTGAAGCTCAGGGGGCTGGGAGGGCCTTAAATGAGCAGTTCTTC,CSVEAQGAGRALNEQFF
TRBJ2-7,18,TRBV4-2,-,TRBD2,TGTGCCAGCAGCCAAGATTATCCTAGCGGGGGGTCCTCCTACGAGCAGTACTTC,CASSQDYPSGGSSYEQYF
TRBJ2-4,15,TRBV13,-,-,TGTGCCAGCAGCCAAACGGACGTAACAGGAAACATTCAGTACTTC,CASSQTDVTGNIQYF
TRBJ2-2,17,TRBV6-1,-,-,TGTGCCAGCAGTGAAAGTGTGGCAGGGCTTAACACCGGGGAGCTGTTTTTT,CASSESVAGLNTGELFF
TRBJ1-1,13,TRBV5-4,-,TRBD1,TGTGCCAGCAGCCCTGACAGGGGGCGACCAACTTCCTTT,CASSPDRGRPTSF
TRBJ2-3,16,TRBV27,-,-,TGTGCCAGCAGTTTAGAGCCTGTCGGGTTCACAGATACGCAGTATTTT,CASSLEPVGFTDTQYF
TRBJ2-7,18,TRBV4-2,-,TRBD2,TGTGCCAGCAGCCAAGCAGGAGCGGGGGGACCTTCTTCCTACGAGCAGTACTTC,CASSQAGAGGPSSYEQYF
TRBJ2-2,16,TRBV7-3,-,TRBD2,TGTGCCAGCAGCTTAAGCGGCGGGAGGGGAACCGGGGAGCTGTTTTTT,CASSLSGGRGTGELFF
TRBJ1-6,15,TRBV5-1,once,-,TGCGCCAGCAGCTTATCCAGCTCCTATAATTCACCCCTCCACTTT,CASSLSSSYNSPLHF
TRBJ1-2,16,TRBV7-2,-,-,TGTGCCAGCAGCTTAATTCCCGGGGACTTTGTGCTAGGCTACACCTTC,CASSLIPGDFVLGYTF
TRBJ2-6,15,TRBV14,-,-,TGTGCCAGCAGCCCCGGGGGTTTGAGGGCCAACGTCCTGACTTTC,CASSPGGLRANVLTF
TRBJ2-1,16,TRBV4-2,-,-,TGTGCCAGCAGCCAAGTGAAAGGGGGAGGGCCTATCGAGCAGTTCTTC,CASSQVKGGGPIEQFF
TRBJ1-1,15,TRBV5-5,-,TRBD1,TGTGCCAGCAGATTCACACAGGGGGCGCAGGGTGAAGCTTTCTTT,CASRFTQGAQGEAFF
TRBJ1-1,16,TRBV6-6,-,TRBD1,TGTGCCAGCAGTTTCGGACAGGGGGCCAGGAACACTGAAGCTTTCTTT,CASSFGQGARNTEAFF
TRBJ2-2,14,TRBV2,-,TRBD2,TGTGCCAGCGGGGGGACTAGCATCACCGGGGAGCTGTTTTTT,CASGGTSITGELFF
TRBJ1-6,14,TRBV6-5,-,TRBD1,TGTGCCAGCAGTTACGACAGGGGATCTTCACCCCTCCACTTT,CASSYDRGSSPLHF
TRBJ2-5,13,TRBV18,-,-,TGTGCCAGCTCACCTGGGCAGGGGGAGACCCAGTACTTC,CASSPGQGETQYF
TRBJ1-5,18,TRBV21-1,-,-,TGTGCCAGCAGCAAAGAGGTACTGGGGCAGGGTGGCAATCAGCCCCAGCATTTT,CASSKEVLGQGGNQPQHF
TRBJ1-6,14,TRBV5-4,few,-,TGTGCCAGCAGCCTGGGCGGAGTACGATCACCCCTCCACTTT,CASSLGGVRSPLHF
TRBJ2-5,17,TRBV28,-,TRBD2,TGTGCCAGCCCCTTGCTAACTAGCGGGAACCCCCAAGAGACCCAGTACTTC,CASPLLTSGNPQETQYF
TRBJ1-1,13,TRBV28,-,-,TGTGCCAGCAGTAGGCGGGAGAACACTGAAGCTTTCTTT,CASSRRENTEAFF
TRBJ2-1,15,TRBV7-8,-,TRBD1,TGTGCCAGCAGCTTAGCTGGACAGGGCTACAATGAGCAGTTCTTC,CASSLAGQGYNEQFF
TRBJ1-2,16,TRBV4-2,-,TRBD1,TGTGCCAGCAGCCATACACAGGGGGTGAACGACTATGGCTACACCTTC,CASSHTQGVNDYGYTF
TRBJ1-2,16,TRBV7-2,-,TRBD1,TGTGCCAGCAGCCGCAGGACAGGGGGGATTCCCTATGGCTACACCTTC,CASSRRTGGIPYGYTF
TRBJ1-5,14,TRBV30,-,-,TGTGCCTGGAGAGCGCAGGGGAGCAATCAGCCCCAGCATTTT,CAWRAQGSNQPQHF
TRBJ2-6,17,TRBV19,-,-,TGTGCCAGTAGTATTTGGGCGATTGGCTCTGGGGCCAACGTCCTGACTTTC,CASSIWAIGSGANVLTF
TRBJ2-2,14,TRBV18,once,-,TGTGCCAGCTCATCTCGGGACTTCACCGGGGAGCTGTTTTTT,CASSSRDFTGELFF
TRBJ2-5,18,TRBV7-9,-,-,TGTGCCAGCAGCTTAGGAGGTTCTTTCGGCGGTTCGAGCGTGACCCAGTACTTC,CASSLGGSFGGSSVTQYF
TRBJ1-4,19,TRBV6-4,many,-,TGTGCCAGCAGTGACTCGAGGTCGGTCCAGACAGTGAGTAATGAAAAACTGTTTTTT,CASSDSRSVQTVSNEKLFF
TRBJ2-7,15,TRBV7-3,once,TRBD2,TGTGCCAGCAGCACAGGGACTAGGGGGTCCTCCGAGCAGTACTTC,CASSTGTRGSSEQYF